A single sample is the source of the 22 T cell receptor beta chains below, sequenced in a study of blood T cell repertoires in COVID-19. Sequencing used immunoSEQ multiplex PCR; TCRdb keeps in-frame clones, though not all of them. The sample has approximately 670,000 clones; about 90% are singletons. The sequencing sample was made of peripheral blood. The origin of the receptors is a young woman with acute or convalescent COVID-19.

The V gene is TRBV7-2, the J gene TRBJ1-3, with D unclear. This CDR3 is built from 14 residues. Trimming stripped 8 bases from V and 3 bases from J, with 14 bases between. CDR1 is SGHTA and CDR2 is FQGNSA in the germline V gene. CDR3 bases: TGTGCCAGCCGAGAAAGCCCCGATGGAAACACCATATATTTT. Its translation: CASRESPDGNTIYF.

V is TRBV9 and J is TRBJ2-7; 7 bases line up with TRBD2. The CDR3 totals 13 residues. Trimming took 6 bases from V and 6 from J; bases not matched to a gene: 9. From germline, CDR1 is SGDLS and CDR2 YYNGEE. This CDR3 is CASTLGRGGEQYF. CDR3 in DNA: TGTGCCAGCACCCTCGGGCGCGGGGGCGAGCAGTACTTC.

V and J are TRBV9 and TRBJ1-6, with 7 bases aligning to TRBD1. Germline values: CDR1 SGDLS, CDR2 YYNGEE. V was clipped by 4 bases and J by 6 bases; unmatched bases: 7. The CDR3 has 15 amino acids. This CDR3 is CASSSGTAPNSPLHF. CDR3 sequence (DNA): TGTGCCAGCAGCTCTGGGACAGCCCCTAATTCACCCCTCCACTTT.

The chain has TRBV9 and TRBJ2-1; 15 positions match TRBD2. CDR1 and CDR2 from the germline V gene are SGDLS and YYNGEE. CDR3 length: 17 amino acids. Trimming removed 3 bases from V and 7 bases from J; junction bases left unmatched: 8. CDR3 sequence (DNA): TGTGCCAGCAGCGATGGAGGGACTAGCGGGGGGATTAATGAGCAGTTCTTC. Protein: CASSDGGTSGGINEQFF.

This sequence joins TRBV12-3 or TRBV12-4 and TRBJ1-5, with D hard to call. The CDR3 totals 12 residues. V was clipped by 1 base and J by 6 bases, with 4 bases between them. DNA for the CDR3: TGTGCCAGCAGTTTAGGTATTCAGCCCCAGCATTTT. Translated: CASSLGIQPQHF.

For this clone: Other DNA sequences from this sample encode an identical CDR3 as well. The chain recombines TRBV5-6 with TRBJ1-5; 7 bases line up with TRBD1. The CDR3 runs 14 residues. V trimming: 4 bases; J trimming: 3 bases; junction bases outside the gene matches: 4. From germline, CDR1 is SGHDT and CDR2 YYEEEE. CDR3 coding DNA: TGTGCCAGCAGCCTGGGGACAGTCAATCAGCCCCAGCATTTT. Its protein is CASSLGTVNQPQHF.

V gene TRBV12-3 or TRBV12-4 combines with J gene TRBJ1-2; no clear D gene. The CDR3 runs 13 residues. The V gene lost 7 bases and the J gene lost 2 bases, with 11 bases spanning the gap. The CDR3, as DNA: TGTGCCAGCACCTTAGAGTGGAACTATGGCTACACCTTC. Translating gives CASTLEWNYGYTF.

The J gene is TRBJ1-5, the V gene TRBV2; 10 bases are shared with TRBD1. The length of the CDR3 is 15 residues. V lost 3 bases to trimming and J lost 7 bases; unmatched junction nucleotides: 6. Germline V gene lookup returns CDR1 SNHLY and CDR2 FYNNEI. This CDR3 is CASSEEGQGRQPQHF. CDR3 DNA sequence: TGTGCCAGCAGTGAGGAGGGACAGGGGAGGCAGCCCCAGCATTTT. Full variable domain (rest looked up from reference TRBV2 and TRBJ1-5): EPEVTQTPSHQVTQMGQEVILRCVPISNHLYFYWYRQILGQKVEFLVSFYNNEISEKSEIFDDQFSVERPDGSNFTLKIRSTKLEDSAMYFCASSEEGQGRQPQHFGDGTRLSIL.

The V and J genes are TRBV11-3 and TRBJ1-1, with unresolved D. V shed 2 bases and J shed 0 bases, with 4 bases lying between them. The CDR3 is made up of 13 amino acids. In germline, CDR1 is SGHNT, CDR2 YENEEA. CDR3 sequence: CASSLTLNTEAFF. As DNA, the CDR3 is TGTGCCAGCAGCTTAACTTTGAACACTGAAGCTTTCTTT.

The chain links TRBV6-5 to TRBJ2-2; D is perhaps TRBD2 (5 bases). The CDR3 is made up of 15 amino acids. Germline V gene lookup returns CDR1 MNHEY and CDR2 SVGAGI. Between the trimmed V and J ends, which lost 8 bases and 2 bases, there was a span of 15 bases. As DNA, the CDR3 is TGTGCCAGCCCCAGGACTCCCTTCAACACCGGGGAGCTGTTTTTT. This gives the protein CASPRTPFNTGELFF.

This clone was seen just once. Other DNA sequences in this sample translate to the same CDR3. The genes are TRBV5-1 and TRBJ1-1; 7 positions match TRBD1. The CDR3 sequence is 15 residues long. In germline, CDR1 is SGHRS, CDR2 YFSETQ. V was clipped by 0 bases and J by 2 bases; unmatched bases: 4. The DNA of the CDR3 is TGCGCCAGCAGCTTGGTAGGGGGCCCTAACACTGAAGCTTTCTTT. Its translation is CASSLVGGPNTEAFF.

Comments on this clone: The same CDR3 arises from other DNA sequences in this sample as well. The V and J genes are TRBV5-4 and TRBJ1-2; TRBD1 is a possible D gene (6 bases). V lost 3 bases and J lost 2, with 8 bases in between. This CDR3 contains 13 residues. The germline CDR1 and CDR2 sequences are SGHNT and YYREEE (reference sequence). CDR3 in amino acids: CASSYDRNYGYTF. The CDR3 nucleotides are TGTGCCAGCAGCTATGACAGGAACTATGGCTACACCTTC.

The V and J genes are TRBV7-9 and TRBJ1-1; TRBD1 aligns across 9 bases. This CDR3 is built from 14 residues. Unmatched junction bases numbered 7, after V lost 5 bases and J lost 6 bases. Germline CDR1 is SEHNR and CDR2 is FQNEAQ (reference sequence). CDR3 nucleotide sequence: TGTGCCAGCAGCCCCACAGGGGGCAGGTCTGAAGCTTTCTTT. Translated, it gives CASSPTGGRSEAFF.

This clone was seen only a few times. This sequence joins TRBV3-1 (or the pseudogene TRBV3-2) and TRBJ2-6; D might be TRBD1 (5 bases). Germline V gene sequence: CDR1 LGHDT, CDR2 YNNKEL (reference sequence). V lost 4 bases and J 2 bases, leaving 9 bases between the germline ends. The CDR3 covers 15 residues. The CDR3 DNA reads TGTGCCAGCAGCCGTGACAGCGCTGGGGCCAACGTCCTGACTTTC. Translation: CASSRDSAGANVLTF.

This clone was counted a few times. The chain carries TRBV6-6 and TRBJ1-2; 9 bases map to TRBD1. Per the germline V gene, CDR1 is MNHNY and CDR2 is SVGAGI (reference sequence). There are 15 residues in the CDR3. Germline trimming cut 1 base from V and 2 bases from J; bases unmatched to any gene: 2. This CDR3 is CASSYFGQGNYGYTF. The CDR3 region has the DNA TGTGCCAGCAGTTACTTTGGACAGGGGAACTATGGCTACACCTTC.

The chain is built from TRBV6-1 and TRBJ1-1; D uncertain. Trimming left V 2 bases short and J 5 bases short, with 12 bases between. The germline V gene has CDR1 MNHNS and CDR2 SASEGT. The CDR3 has 14 amino acids. This CDR3 reads CASSEHLLGTEAFF. CDR3 DNA sequence: TGTGCCAGCAGTGAACACTTACTAGGGACTGAAGCTTTCTTT.

This clone was seen only once. J is TRBJ2-7 and V is TRBV4-2; 7 bases agree with TRBD1. The CDR3 extends over 13 amino acids. Germline values: CDR1 LGHNA, CDR2 YNFKEQ. V lost 5 bases and J lost 1; bases outside the gene matches: 2. The CDR3 reads CASSEGASYEQYF. CDR3 sequence (DNA): TGTGCCAGCAGCGAGGGGGCTTCCTACGAGCAGTACTTC.

The chain has TRBV13 and TRBJ2-7; 8 positions agree with TRBD1. The length of the CDR3 is 17 residues. V lost 5 bases and J lost 2; bases outside the gene matches: 14. From germline, CDR1 is PRHDT and CDR2 FYEKMQ (reference sequence). The CDR3 coding sequence is TGTGCCAGCAGCCCTCTGTCCCGGGACAGGCGCACCTACGAGCAGTACTTC. Encoded protein: CASSPLSRDRRTYEQYF.

The CDR3 loop is CASSPQTSGGPHTQYF. The CDR3 nucleotides are TGTGCCAGCTCACCGCAGACTAGCGGGGGGCCCCATACGCAGTATTTT. This chain joins TRBV18 and TRBJ2-3, with 13 bases lining up with TRBD2. With V trimmed by 3 bases and J by 7 bases, 7 bases remained unmatched. This CDR3 contains 16 residues. The germline V gene has CDR1 KGHSH and CDR2 LQKENI.

V usage is TRBV25-1 and J usage is TRBJ1-5; the D is unclear. The CDR3 covers 14 residues. CDR1 and CDR2 (germline): MGHDK, SYGVNS. The ends were cut back, 8 bases at V and 0 bases at J, with 11 bases in the middle. The CDR3 bases are TGTGCCAGCGGCGGAGGATATAGCAATCAGCCCCAGCATTTT. Protein sequence: CASGGGYSNQPQHF.

The chain has TRBV6-5 and TRBJ2-1, with 10 bases aligning to TRBD1. This CDR3 comprises 14 residues. Germline lookup yields CDR1 MNHEY and CDR2 SVGAGI. Germline trimming cut 6 bases from V and 9 bases from J; bases unmatched to any gene: 8. The DNA of the CDR3 is TGTGCCAGCAGCCAGGTGACAGGGGGCACTGAGCAGTTCTTC. It yields the protein CASSQVTGGTEQFF.

This clone was seen only a few times. At the DNA level, this CDR3 is encoded by other sequences in the same sample as well. V and J are TRBV6-2 or TRBV6-3 and TRBJ1-1; D unresolved. Trimming pared 5 bases from V and 3 bases from J, leaving 4 bases between. Germline CDR1 and CDR2: MNHEY and SVGEGT. This CDR3 is 11 amino acids long. In DNA form, the CDR3 reads TGTGCCAGCAGTCGGGACACTGAAGCTTTCTTT. It yields the protein CASSRDTEAFF.